This T cell receptor (beta chain) was sequenced for a study of blood T cell repertoires in COVID-19. The CDR3 consists of 11 residues. The V gene's germline CDR1 is DFQATT and CDR2 SNEGSKA (reference sequence). Profiling relied on immunoSEQ multiplex PCR, and the TCRdb table lists in-frame clones only, not all of them. The sample shows just over 150,000 clones, more than 85% of them seen only once. This chain links TRBV20-1 with TRBJ1-2; the D gene is possibly TRBD1 (5 bases). Sequencing input: peripheral blood. The clonotype originates from a woman aged 70 to 79 with acute or convalescent COVID-19. In DNA, the CDR3 is TGCAGAGCCAGGGTCAGGGATGGCTACACCTTC. Amino acids: CRARVRDGYTF.